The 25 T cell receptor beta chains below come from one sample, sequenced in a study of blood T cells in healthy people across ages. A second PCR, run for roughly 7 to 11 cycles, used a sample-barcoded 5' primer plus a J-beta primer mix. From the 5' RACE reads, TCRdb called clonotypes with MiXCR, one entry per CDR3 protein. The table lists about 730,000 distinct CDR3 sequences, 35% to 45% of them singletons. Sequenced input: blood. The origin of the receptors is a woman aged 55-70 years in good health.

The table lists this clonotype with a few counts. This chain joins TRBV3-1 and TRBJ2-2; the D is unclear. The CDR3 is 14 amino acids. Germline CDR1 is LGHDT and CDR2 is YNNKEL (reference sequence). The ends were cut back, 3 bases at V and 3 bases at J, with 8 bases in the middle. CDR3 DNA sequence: TGTGCCAGCAGCCATCCCCGCGACACCGGGGAGCTGTTTTTT. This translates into CASSHPRDTGELFF.

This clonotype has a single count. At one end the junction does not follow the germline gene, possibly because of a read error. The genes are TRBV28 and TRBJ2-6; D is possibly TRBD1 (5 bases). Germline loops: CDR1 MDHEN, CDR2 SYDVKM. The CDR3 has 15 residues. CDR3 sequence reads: CASSTANSGADVLTF. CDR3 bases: TGTGCCAGCAGTACAGCAAACTCTGGGGCCGACGTCCTGACTTTC.

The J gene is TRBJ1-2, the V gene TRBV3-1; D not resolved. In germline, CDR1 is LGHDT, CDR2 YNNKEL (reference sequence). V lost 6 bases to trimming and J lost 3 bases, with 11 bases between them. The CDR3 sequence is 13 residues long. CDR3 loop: CASRSWQDYGYTF. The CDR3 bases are TGTGCCAGCAGGTCGTGGCAGGACTATGGCTACACCTTC.

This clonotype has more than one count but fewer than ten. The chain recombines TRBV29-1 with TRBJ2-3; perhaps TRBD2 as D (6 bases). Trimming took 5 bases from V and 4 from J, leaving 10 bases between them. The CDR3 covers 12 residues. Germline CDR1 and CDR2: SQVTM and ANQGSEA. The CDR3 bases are TGCAGCGTTAGGTGGAGGGCAGATACGCAGTATTTT. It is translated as CSVRWRADTQYF.

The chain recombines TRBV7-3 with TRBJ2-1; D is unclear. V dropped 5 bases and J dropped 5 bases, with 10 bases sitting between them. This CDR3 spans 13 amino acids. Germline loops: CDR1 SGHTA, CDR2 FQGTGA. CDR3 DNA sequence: TGTGCCAGCAGCCTAAGCAAAGACAATGAGCAGTTCTTC. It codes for CASSLSKDNEQFF.

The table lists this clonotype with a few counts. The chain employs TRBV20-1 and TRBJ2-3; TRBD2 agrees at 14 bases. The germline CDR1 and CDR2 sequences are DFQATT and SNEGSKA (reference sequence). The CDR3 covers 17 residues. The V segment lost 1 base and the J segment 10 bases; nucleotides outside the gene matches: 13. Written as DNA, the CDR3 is TGCAGTGCTAGAGGCAGGGCCAGGACTAGCGGGAGGTCTGCGCAGTATTTT. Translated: CSARGRARTSGRSAQYF.

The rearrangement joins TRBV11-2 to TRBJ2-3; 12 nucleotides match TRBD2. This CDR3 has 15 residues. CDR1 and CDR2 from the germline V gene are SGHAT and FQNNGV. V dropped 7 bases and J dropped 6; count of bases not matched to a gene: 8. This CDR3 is CASIPLAGGGDTQYF. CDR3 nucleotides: TGTGCCAGCATCCCTCTAGCGGGAGGGGGTGATACGCAGTATTTT.

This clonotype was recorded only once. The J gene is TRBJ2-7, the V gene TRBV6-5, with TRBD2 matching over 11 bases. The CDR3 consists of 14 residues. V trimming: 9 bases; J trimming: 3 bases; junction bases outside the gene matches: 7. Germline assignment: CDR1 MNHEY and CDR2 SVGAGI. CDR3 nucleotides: TGTGCCAGTCAACCGACTAGCGGGAACTACGAGCAGTACTTC. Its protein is CASQPTSGNYEQYF.

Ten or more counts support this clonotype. CDR3: CASSPTGTGANVLTF. CDR3 sequence (DNA): TGTGCCAGCAGTCCGACAGGGACTGGGGCCAACGTCCTGACTTTC. The chain has TRBV27 and TRBJ2-6, with 7 bases identical to TRBD1. The V gene's germline CDR1 is MNHEY and CDR2 SMNVEV (reference sequence). The length of the CDR3 is 15 residues. The J segment lost 2 bases and the V segment lost 5 bases, leaving 3 bases of the junction unmatched.

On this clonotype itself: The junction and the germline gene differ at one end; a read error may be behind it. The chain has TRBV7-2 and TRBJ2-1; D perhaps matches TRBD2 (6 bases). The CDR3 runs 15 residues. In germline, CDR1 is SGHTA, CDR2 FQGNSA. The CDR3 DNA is TGTGCCGGCAGCTCCCGGGACTTTTCCTACAGTGAGCAGTTCTTC. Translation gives CAGSSRDFSYSEQFF.

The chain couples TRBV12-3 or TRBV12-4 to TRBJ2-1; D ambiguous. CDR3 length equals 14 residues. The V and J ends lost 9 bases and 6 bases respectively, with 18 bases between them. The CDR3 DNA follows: TGTGCCAGTACCCATCCCTCCAAGGGCAATGAGCAGTTCTTC. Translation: CASTHPSKGNEQFF.

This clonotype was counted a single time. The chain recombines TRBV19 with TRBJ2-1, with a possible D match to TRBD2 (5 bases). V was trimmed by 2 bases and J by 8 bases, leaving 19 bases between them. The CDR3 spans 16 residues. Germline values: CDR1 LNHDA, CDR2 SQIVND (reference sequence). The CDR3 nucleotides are TGTGCCAGTAGTATAACGCCTAGCTGGGAGAGTGATGAGCAGTTCTTC. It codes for CASSITPSWESDEQFF.

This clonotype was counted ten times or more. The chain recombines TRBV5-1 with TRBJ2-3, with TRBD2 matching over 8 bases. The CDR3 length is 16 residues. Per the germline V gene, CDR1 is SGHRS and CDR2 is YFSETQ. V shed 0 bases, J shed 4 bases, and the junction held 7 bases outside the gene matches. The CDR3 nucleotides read TGCGCCAGCAGCTTGGCCGGCGGGGGGCAGGCAGATACGCAGTATTTT. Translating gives CASSLAGGGQADTQYF. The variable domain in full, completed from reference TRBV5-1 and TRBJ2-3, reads KAGVTQTPRYLIKTRGQQVTLSCSPISGHRSVSWYQQTPGQGLQFLFEYFSETQRNKGNFPGRFSGRQFSNSRSEMNVSTLELGDSALYLCASSLAGGGQADTQYFGPGTRLTVL.

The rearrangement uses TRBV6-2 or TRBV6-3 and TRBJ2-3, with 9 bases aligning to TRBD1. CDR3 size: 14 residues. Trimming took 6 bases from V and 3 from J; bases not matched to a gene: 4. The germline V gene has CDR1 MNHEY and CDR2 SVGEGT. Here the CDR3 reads CASRPGQGTDTQYF. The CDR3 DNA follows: TGTGCCAGCAGACCGGGACAGGGAACAGATACGCAGTATTTT.

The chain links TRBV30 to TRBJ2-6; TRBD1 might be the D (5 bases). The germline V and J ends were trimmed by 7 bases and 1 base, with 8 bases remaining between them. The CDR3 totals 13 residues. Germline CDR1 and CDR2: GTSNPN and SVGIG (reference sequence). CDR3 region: CASPGSGANVLTF. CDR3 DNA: TGTGCCTCCCCAGGGTCTGGGGCCAACGTCCTGACTTTC.

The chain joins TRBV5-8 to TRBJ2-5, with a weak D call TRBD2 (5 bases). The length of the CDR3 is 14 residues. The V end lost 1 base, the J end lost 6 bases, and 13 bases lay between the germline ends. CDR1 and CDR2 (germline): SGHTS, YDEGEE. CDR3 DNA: TGTGCCAGCAGCTTGCCAGAGAGGGTGCAGACCCAGTACTTC. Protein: CASSLPERVQTQYF.

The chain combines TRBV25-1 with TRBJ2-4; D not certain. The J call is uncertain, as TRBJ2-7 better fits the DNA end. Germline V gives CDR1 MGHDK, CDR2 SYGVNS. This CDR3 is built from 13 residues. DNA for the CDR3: TGTGCCAGCAGACACGGAGTAAAATACGAGCAGTACTTC. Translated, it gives CASRHGVKYEQYF.

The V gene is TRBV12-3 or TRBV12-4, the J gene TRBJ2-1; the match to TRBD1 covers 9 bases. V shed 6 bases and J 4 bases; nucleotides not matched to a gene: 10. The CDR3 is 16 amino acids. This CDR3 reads CASSPSWDRVYNEQFF. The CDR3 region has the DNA TGTGCCAGCAGCCCCTCGTGGGACAGGGTGTACAATGAGCAGTTCTTC.

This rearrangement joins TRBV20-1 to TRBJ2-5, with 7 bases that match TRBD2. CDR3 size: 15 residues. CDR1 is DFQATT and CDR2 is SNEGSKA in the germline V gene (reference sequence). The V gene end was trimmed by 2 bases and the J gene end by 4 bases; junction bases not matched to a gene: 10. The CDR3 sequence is CSARRAGVLGETQYF. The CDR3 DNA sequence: TGCAGTGCTAGAAGGGCGGGAGTGCTCGGAGAGACCCAGTACTTC.

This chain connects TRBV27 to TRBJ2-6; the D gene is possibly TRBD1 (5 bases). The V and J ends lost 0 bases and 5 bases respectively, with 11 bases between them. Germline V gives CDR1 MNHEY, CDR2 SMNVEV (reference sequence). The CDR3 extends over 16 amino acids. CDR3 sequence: CASSLSAQGWANVLTF. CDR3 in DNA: TGTGCCAGCAGTTTATCGGCCCAGGGTTGGGCCAACGTCCTGACTTTC.

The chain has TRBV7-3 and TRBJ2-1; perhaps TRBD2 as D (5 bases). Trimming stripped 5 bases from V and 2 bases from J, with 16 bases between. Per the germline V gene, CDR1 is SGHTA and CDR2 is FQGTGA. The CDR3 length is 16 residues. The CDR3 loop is CASSHLGATTYNEQFF. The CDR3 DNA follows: TGTGCCAGCAGCCACCTAGGAGCGACTACCTACAATGAGCAGTTCTTC.

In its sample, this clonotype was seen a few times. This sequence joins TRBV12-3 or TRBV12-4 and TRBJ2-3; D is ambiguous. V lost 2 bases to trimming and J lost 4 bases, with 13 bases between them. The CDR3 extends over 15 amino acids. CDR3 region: CASSLSPRWADTQYF. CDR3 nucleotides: TGTGCCAGCAGTTTAAGTCCCCGGTGGGCAGATACGCAGTATTTT.

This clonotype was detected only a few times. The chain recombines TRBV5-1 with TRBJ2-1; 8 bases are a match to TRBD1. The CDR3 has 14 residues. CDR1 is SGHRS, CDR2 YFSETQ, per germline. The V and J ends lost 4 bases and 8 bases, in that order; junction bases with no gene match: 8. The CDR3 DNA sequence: TGCGCCAGCAGCCTTGGACAGGGCCTGGATGAGCAGTTCTTC. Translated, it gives CASSLGQGLDEQFF.

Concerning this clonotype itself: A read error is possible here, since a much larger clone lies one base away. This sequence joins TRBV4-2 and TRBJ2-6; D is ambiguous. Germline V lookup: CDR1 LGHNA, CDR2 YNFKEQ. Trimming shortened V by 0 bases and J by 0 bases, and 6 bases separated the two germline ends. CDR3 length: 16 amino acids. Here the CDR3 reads CASSQDVASGANVLTF. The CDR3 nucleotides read TGTGCCAGCAGCCAAGATGTGGCCTCTGGGGCCAACGTCCTGACTTTC.

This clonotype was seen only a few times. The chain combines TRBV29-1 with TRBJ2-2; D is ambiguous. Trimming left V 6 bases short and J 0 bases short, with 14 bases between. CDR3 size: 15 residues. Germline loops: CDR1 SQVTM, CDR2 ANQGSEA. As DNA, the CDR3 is TGCAGCGTCATTAGCCAACACGCGAACACCGGGGAGCTGTTTTTT. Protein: CSVISQHANTGELFF.